What follows describes a single TCR beta chain. The sample belongs to a study of blood T cell repertoires in COVID-19. Background on the study: Samples of COVID-19 (acute and convalescent) were obtained from the United States, Italy and Spain.

The V and J ends lost 3 bases and 8 bases, in that order; junction bases with no gene match: 8. The CDR3 has 16 residues. In germline, CDR1 is LGHNA, CDR2 YSLEER. Using immunoSEQ multiplex PCR, the repertoire was profiled, and TCRdb retains in-frame clones only, with some absent. Of 330,000 or so clones listed, 92% were seen once; the top ten hold under 20%. Cohort 3 donors were reported recovered after two negative PCRs, clearance, or symptom resolution. This chain links TRBV4-3 with TRBJ2-1; 12 bases match TRBD2. The sequence derives from a woman aged 30 to 39 who had recovered from COVID-19. Material: PBMCs or T cells enriched from blood (not recorded which). CDR3 in amino acids: CASSQLAGGLSDEQFF. In DNA form, the CDR3 reads TGCGCCAGCAGCCAGCTAGCGGGAGGGCTGAGTGATGAGCAGTTCTTC.